The clone carrying this TCR beta chain was detected many times. Its specificity is not known. These data belong to a study of human T cells and chemical hapten exposure. The CDR3 contains 14 residues. Germline V CDR1 and CDR2: DFQATT, SNEGSKA (reference sequence). Trimming took 6 bases from V and 6 from J; bases not matched to a gene: 6. TCRdb reprocessed the RACE reads via MiXCR and lists one record per CDR3 protein. The sample records about 380,000 distinct CDR3 sequences, roughly 4.6% being singletons. Study observations and caveats: Positive correlation was observed between PT1 expanded TCR counts and patch test score.

The time point: pre-sensitization, week 0. Treatment specified: therapeutic diphenylcyclopropenone sensitization with weekly scalp DPC. This TCR was recovered from a woman aged 45-65 years with alopecia areata. Some clones in this sample may be carry-over from other donors' samples. The specimen was whole blood, collected in connection with sensitization to the hapten diphenylcyclopropenone (DPC). The rearrangement links TRBV20-1 to TRBJ1-6, with TRBD1 matching 9 bases. CDR3 amino acids: CSASTGGGNSPLHF. The CDR3 DNA reads TGCAGTGCATCGACAGGGGGAGGTAATTCACCCCTCCACTTT.